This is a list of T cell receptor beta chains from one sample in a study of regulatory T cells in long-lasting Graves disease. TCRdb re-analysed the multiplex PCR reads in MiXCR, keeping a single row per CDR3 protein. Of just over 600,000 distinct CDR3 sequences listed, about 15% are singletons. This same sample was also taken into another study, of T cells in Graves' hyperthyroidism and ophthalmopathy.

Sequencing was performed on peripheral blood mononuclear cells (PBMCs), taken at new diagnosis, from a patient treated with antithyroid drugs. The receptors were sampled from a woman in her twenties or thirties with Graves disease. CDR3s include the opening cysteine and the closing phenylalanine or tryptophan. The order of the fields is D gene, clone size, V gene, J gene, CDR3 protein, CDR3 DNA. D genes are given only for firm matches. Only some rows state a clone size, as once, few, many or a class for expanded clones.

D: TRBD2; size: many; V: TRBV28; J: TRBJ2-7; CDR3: CASSSHTSGSSYEQYF; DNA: TGTGCCAGCAGTTCCCATACTAGCGGGAGCTCCTACGAGCAGTACTTC
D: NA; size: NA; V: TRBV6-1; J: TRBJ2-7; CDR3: CASSVTRDVEIEQYF; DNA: TGTGCCAGCAGTGTAACCAGGGATGTCGAGATCGAGCAGTACTTC
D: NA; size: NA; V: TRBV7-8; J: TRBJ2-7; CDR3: CASSLVGHLEQYF; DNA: TGTGCCAGCAGCTTAGTAGGACACCTCGAGCAGTACTTC
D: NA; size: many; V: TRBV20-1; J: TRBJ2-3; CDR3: CSARDVGLTDTQYF; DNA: TGCAGTGCTAGAGATGTGGGGCTCACAGATACGCAGTATTTT
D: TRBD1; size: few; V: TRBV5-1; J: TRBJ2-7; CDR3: CASSLGAMGQGTYEQYF; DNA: TGCGCCAGCAGCTTGGGCGCGATGGGACAGGGGACGTACGAGCAGTACTTC
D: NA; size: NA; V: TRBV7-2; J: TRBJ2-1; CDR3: CASSLGVANHNEQFF; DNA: TGTGCCAGCAGCTTAGGTGTAGCGAATCACAATGAGCAGTTCTTC
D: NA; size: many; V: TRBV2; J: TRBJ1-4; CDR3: CASSTDTSGEKLFF; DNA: TGTGCCAGCAGTACTGACACCTCTGGGGAAAAACTGTTTTTT
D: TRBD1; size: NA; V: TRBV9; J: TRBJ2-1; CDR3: CASSDWTGANNEQFF; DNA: TGTGCCAGCAGCGATTGGACAGGGGCTAACAATGAGCAGTTCTTC
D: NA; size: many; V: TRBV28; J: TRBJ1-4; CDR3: CASSEVAGQGEKLFF; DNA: TGTGCCAGCAGCGAAGTAGCGGGACAAGGGGAAAAACTGTTTTTT
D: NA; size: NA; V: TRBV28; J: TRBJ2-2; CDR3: CASLSTVGWSGELFF; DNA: TGTGCCAGCCTATCAACAGTGGGGTGGTCCGGGGAGCTGTTTTTT
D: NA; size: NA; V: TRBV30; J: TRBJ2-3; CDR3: CAWSVGFSRGSTDTQYF; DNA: TGTGCCTGGAGTGTAGGCTTCTCGCGGGGATCCACAGATACGCAGTATTTT
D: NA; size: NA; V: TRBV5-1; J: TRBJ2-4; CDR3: CASSPHELVAKNIQYF; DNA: TGCGCCAGCAGCCCCCACGAGTTGGTAGCCAAAAACATTCAGTACTTC
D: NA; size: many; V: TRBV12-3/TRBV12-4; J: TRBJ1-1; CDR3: CASSLDTMNTEAFF; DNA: TGTGCCAGCAGTTTGGACACCATGAACACTGAAGCTTTCTTT
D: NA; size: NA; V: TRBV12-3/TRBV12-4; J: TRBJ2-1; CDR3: CASSLGGLRLHEQFF; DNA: TGTGCCAGCAGTTTAGGGGGCCTCAGGCTCCATGAGCAGTTCTTC
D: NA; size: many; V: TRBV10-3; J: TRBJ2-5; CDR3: CAISDLTETQYF; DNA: TGTGCCATCAGTGACCTAACGGAGACCCAGTACTTC
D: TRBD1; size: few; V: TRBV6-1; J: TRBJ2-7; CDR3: CASRGDRGSYEQYF; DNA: TGTGCCAGCAGGGGTGACAGGGGATCCTACGAGCAGTACTTC
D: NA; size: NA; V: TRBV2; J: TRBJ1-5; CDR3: CASSEGAHSNQPQHF; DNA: TGTGCCAGCAGTGAGGGGGCGCATAGCAATCAGCCCCAGCATTTT
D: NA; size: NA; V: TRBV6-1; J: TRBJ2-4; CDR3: CASSRLGTDLAKNIQYF; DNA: TGTGCCAGCAGCCGCTTGGGAACAGATCTAGCCAAAAACATTCAGTACTTC
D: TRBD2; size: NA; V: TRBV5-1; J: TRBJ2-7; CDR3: CASSPGAGEPYEQYF; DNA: TGCGCCAGCAGCCCCGGGGCGGGAGAGCCCTACGAGCAGTACTTC
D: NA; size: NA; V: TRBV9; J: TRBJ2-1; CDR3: CASSVEIWRNEQFF; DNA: TGTGCCAGCAGCGTAGAAATCTGGCGAAACGAGCAGTTCTTC
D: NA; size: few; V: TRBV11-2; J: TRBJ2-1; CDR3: CTSSSSPAEYNEQFF; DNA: TGTACCAGCAGCTCTAGTCCCGCAGAATACAATGAGCAGTTCTTC
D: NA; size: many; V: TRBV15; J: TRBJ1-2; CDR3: CATSKTRQFDYGYTF; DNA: TGTGCCACCAGCAAAACTCGACAGTTCGACTATGGCTACACCTTC
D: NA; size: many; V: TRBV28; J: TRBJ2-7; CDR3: CASSTGPSRAEQYF; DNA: TGTGCCAGCAGTACCGGGCCTTCGAGGGCGGAGCAGTACTTC
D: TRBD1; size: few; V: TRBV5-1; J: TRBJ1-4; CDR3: CASSLSGGRVNEKLFF; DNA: TGCGCCAGCAGCTTGTCAGGGGGTCGCGTTAATGAAAAACTGTTTTTT
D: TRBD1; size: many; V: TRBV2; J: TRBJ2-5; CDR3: CASSELGQGILETQYF; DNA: TGTGCCAGCAGCGAGCTGGGACAGGGGATTTTGGAGACCCAGTACTTC
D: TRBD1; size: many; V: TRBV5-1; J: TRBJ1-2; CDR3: CASSPEGTATDGYTF; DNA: TGCGCCAGCAGCCCTGAGGGGACAGCGACTGATGGCTACACCTTC
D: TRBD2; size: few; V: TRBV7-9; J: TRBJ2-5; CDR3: CASSNELAVQETQYF; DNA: TGTGCCAGCAGCAACGAACTAGCGGTCCAAGAGACCCAGTACTTC
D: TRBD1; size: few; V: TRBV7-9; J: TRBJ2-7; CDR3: CASSSVPGQGIWGLNEQYF; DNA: TGTGCCAGCAGCTCTGTCCCGGGACAGGGTATCTGGGGTCTAAACGAGCAGTACTTC
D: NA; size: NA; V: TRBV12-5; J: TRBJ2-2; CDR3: CASGLRSTGELFF; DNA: TGTGCTAGTGGTTTGAGAAGCACCGGGGAGCTGTTTTTT
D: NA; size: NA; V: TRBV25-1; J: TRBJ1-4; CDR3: CASSEHGYDEKLFF; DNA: TGTGCCAGCAGTGAACACGGGTACGATGAAAAACTGTTTTTT
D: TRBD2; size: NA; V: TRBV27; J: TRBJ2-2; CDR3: CASSPPQGLAGDTGELFF; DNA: TGTGCCAGCAGTCCCCCCCAAGGACTAGCGGGAGACACCGGGGAGCTGTTTTTT